This TCR beta chain was found in a study of shared clonotypes between healthy human individuals. Study-level findings and limits: The study found lower generation probabilities in non-shared clonotypes than in those shared by all four donors. Inspection by rarefaction showed sorted-subset sequencing to be incomplete despite large depth.

Libraries were prepared by immunoSEQ multiplex PCR; TCRdb keeps only in-frame clonotypes and omits some of them. The sample lists about 110,000 clones, 67% occurring once. This clone was counted once. Its antigen is not known. Sequenced material: memory CD8+ T cells sorted from blood. The subset denotes: CD45RO+ cells pooled with CCR7-negative TemRA cells. The clonotype comes from a woman aged 25 to 39 in good health.

CDR3 amino acids: CASSVVEGLANEQYF. CDR3 DNA: TGTGCCAGCAGCGTAGTAGAGGGACTAGCGAACGAGCAGTACTTC. The chain links TRBV9 to TRBJ2-7, with 10 bases fitting TRBD2. The germline V gene has CDR1 SGDLS and CDR2 YYNGEE. The junction had 5 bases not matched to a gene; V was cut back by 0 bases and J by 5 bases. The CDR3 runs 15 residues. Based on the CDR3 plus reference TRBV9 and TRBJ2-7, the full variable domain is DSGVTQTPKHLITATGQRVTLRCSPRSGDLSVYWYQQSLDQGLQFLIQYYNGEERAKGNILERFSAQQFPDLHSELNLSSLELGDSALYFCASSVVEGLANEQYFGPGTRLTVT.